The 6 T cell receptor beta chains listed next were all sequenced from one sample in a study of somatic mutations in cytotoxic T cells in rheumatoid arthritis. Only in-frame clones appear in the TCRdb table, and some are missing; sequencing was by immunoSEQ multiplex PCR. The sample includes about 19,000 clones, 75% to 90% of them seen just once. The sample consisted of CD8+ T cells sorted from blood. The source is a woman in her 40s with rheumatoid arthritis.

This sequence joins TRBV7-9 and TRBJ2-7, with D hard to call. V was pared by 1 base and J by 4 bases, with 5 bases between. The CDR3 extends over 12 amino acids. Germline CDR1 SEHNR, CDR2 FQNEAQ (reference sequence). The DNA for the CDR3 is TGTGCCAGCAGCTTAGTCGGGTACGAGCAGTACTTC. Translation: CASSLVGYEQYF.

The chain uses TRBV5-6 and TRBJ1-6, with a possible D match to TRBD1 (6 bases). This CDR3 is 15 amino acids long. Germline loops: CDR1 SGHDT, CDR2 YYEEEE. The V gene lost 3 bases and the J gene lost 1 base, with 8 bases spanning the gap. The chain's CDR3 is CASSSDRSYNSPLHF. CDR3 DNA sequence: TGTGCCAGCAGCTCAGACAGGTCCTATAATTCACCCCTCCACTTT. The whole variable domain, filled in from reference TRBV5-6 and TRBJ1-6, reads DAGVTQSPTHLIKTRGQQVTLRCSPKSGHDTVSWYQQALGQGPQFIFQYYEEEERQRGNFPDRFSGHQFPNYSSELNVNALLLGDSALYLCASSSDRSYNSPLHFGNGTRLTVT.

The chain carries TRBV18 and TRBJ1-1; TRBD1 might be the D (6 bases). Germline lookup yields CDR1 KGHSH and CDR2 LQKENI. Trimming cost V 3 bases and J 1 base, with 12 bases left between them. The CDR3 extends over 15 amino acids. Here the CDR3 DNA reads TGTGCCAGCTCACCGGGAGCGGGGGCGAACACTGAAGCTTTCTTT. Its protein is CASSPGAGANTEAFF.

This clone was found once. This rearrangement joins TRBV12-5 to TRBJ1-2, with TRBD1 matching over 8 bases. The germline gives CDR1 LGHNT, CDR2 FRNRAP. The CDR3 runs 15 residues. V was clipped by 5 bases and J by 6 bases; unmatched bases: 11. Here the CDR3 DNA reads TGTGCTAGTGGTCCCCCGGGACAGGCAAAACATGGCTACACCTTC. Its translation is CASGPPGQAKHGYTF.

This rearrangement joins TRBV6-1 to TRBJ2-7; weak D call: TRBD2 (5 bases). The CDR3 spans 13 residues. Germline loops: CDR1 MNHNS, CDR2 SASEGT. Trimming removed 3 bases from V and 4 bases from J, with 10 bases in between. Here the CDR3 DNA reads TGTGCCAGCAGTGAGGGAGCCGAGTACGAGCAGTACTTC. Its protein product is CASSEGAEYEQYF.

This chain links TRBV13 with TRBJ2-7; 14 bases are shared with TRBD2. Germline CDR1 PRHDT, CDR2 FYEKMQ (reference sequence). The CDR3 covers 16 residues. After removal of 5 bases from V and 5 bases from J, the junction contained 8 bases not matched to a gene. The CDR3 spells CASSPAGLAGVNEQYF. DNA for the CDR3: TGTGCCAGCAGCCCGGCGGGACTAGCGGGAGTCAACGAGCAGTACTTC.